The 26 T cell receptor beta chains in this list originate from one sample, sequenced in a study of cytomegalovirus exposure and HLA in healthy donors (dated 2017 in TCRdb). The method was the immunoSEQ multiplex PCR assay. For the multiplex PCR, a mixture combining 60 forward primers for TCR Vbeta segments and 13 reverse primers for TCR Jbeta segments was used. TCRdb stores this immuneACCESS table with in-frame sequences only. Part of the clones is absent; in the studies checked, under half of the shortfall reflects unresolved V genes, and no reason is known for the rest. This sample comprises around 170,000 clones, about three quarters of them detected only once. The leading ten clones occupy around 1.6% of the sample. Specimen: PBMCs. All receptors derive from a man aged 18 to 30 in good health and CMV-seronegative.

CDR3 nucleotide sequence: TGCGCCAGCAGCTTTGGGGGACAGGGGGTTTACGAGCAGTACTTC. This gives the protein CASSFGGQGVYEQYF. This sequence joins TRBV5-1 and TRBJ2-7; 11 positions agree with TRBD1. Germline values: CDR1 SGHRS, CDR2 YFSETQ. This CDR3 spans 15 amino acids. The V and J ends lost 2 bases and 4 bases, in that order; junction bases with no gene match: 5.

This clone was seen only once. V and J are TRBV6-5 and TRBJ1-6, with D perhaps TRBD1 (6 bases). V lost 0 bases, J lost 5 bases, and 11 bases lay in between. The germline gives CDR1 MNHEY, CDR2 SVGAGI. This CDR3 is 16 amino acids long. CDR3 DNA: TGTGCCAGCAGTTACTCCGGACAGAATAATAATTCACCCCTCCACTTT. It specifies CASSYSGQNNNSPLHF.

This clone was picked up one time. V is TRBV4-1 and J is TRBJ1-2; 7 positions agree with TRBD1. CDR3 length equals 15 residues. With 4 bases clipped from V and 3 bases from J, the junction kept 8 bases outside the gene matches. From germline, CDR1 is MGHRA and CDR2 YSYEKL. Written as DNA, the CDR3 is TGCGCCAGCAGCCTTGTGAGGGGGCCTGACTATGGCTACACCTTC. It yields the protein CASSLVRGPDYGYTF.

The chain has TRBV6-5 and TRBJ2-2; 10 positions agree with TRBD1. Looked up from germline, CDR1 is MNHEY and CDR2 is SVGAGI. CDR3 length equals 15 residues. J gave up 4 bases and V 8 bases, and 7 bases lay outside the gene matches. CDR3 sequence: CASRTGTGATGELFF. The CDR3 DNA reads as TGTGCCAGCCGTACCGGGACAGGGGCCACCGGGGAGCTGTTTTTT.

This chain's CDR3 is CASSSLAGALSSYNEQFF. Here the CDR3 DNA reads TGTGCCAGCAGTTCTCTAGCGGGGGCCCTCTCTTCCTACAATGAGCAGTTCTTC. The chain uses TRBV27 and TRBJ2-1; 10 positions match TRBD2. The CDR3 loop spans 18 amino acids. Germline V gene lookup returns CDR1 MNHEY and CDR2 SMNVEV (reference sequence). Trimming cost V 4 bases and J 1 base; bases outside gene matches: 10.

The chain combines TRBV7-9 with TRBJ2-5; 7 bases agree with TRBD1. The end of the DNA fits TRBJ2-7 better, so the J call may be wrong. CDR1 SEHNR and CDR2 FQNEAQ come from the germline V gene (reference sequence). The CDR3 sequence is 13 residues long. CDR3: CASSISQGNEQYF. In nucleotides, the CDR3 is TGTGCCAGCAGCATCTCACAGGGGAACGAGCAGTACTTC.

The chain has TRBV11-2 and TRBJ2-1; 7 bases are a match to TRBD2. V was pared by 7 bases and J by 0 bases, with 3 bases of the junction left unmatched. CDR3 length equals 14 residues. Germline CDR1 SGHAT, CDR2 FQNNGV. CDR3 residues: CASTTGGSYNEQFF. The CDR3 DNA reads TGTGCCAGCACCACGGGGGGCTCCTACAATGAGCAGTTCTTC.

The V and J genes are TRBV6-6 and TRBJ1-1; no definite D call. The length of the CDR3 is 11 residues. V was shortened by 9 bases and J by 4 bases, with 9 bases between the two germline ends. The germline V gene encodes CDR1 MNHNY and CDR2 SVGAGI (reference sequence). Written as DNA, the CDR3 is TGTGCCAGTATGGAGGGCACTGAAGCTTTCTTT. Translating gives CASMEGTEAFF.

This sequence joins TRBV29-1 and TRBJ2-5; D may be TRBD1 (5 bases). CDR3 size: 12 residues. V was shortened by 7 bases and J by 5 bases, with 14 bases between the two germline ends. The V gene's germline CDR1 is SQVTM and CDR2 ANQGSEA. CDR3 bases: TGCAGCGGCAGGGTCTTCGGGGAGACCCAGTACTTC. Amino acid sequence: CSGRVFGETQYF.

This clone occurred a few times. V usage is TRBV19 and J usage is TRBJ1-2; a weak D match, TRBD1 (6 bases). Germline-derived CDR1 and CDR2 are LNHDA and SQIVND (reference sequence). The V end lost 5 bases, the J end lost 7 bases, and 20 bases lay between the germline ends. This CDR3 is built from 15 residues. The CDR3 bases are TGTGCCAGTAGTGCCCCGTTTACAGGGAGAAGTGGCTACACCTTC. Translating gives CASSAPFTGRSGYTF.

This chain links TRBV10-3 with TRBJ1-6; possibly TRBD1 for D (5 bases). V was shortened by 0 bases and J by 1 base, with 10 bases between the two germline ends. The CDR3 loop spans 17 amino acids. In germline, CDR1 is ENHRY, CDR2 SYGVKD. The CDR3 spells CAISESTGGSYNSPLHF. In DNA, the CDR3 is TGTGCCATCAGTGAGTCAACGGGGGGGTCCTATAATTCACCCCTCCACTTT.

The J gene is TRBJ1-1, the V gene TRBV27, with D perhaps matching TRBD1 (6 bases). The CDR3 has 17 amino acids. Between the trimmed V and J ends, which lost 1 base and 4 bases, there was a span of 19 bases. Germline values: CDR1 MNHEY, CDR2 SMNVEV (reference sequence). The CDR3 bases are TGTGCCAGCAGTTTATGGCGGTCAGGGGACGACCCCACTGAAGCTTTCTTT. Its translation: CASSLWRSGDDPTEAFF.

This clone was detected only a few times. This chain connects TRBV6-4 to TRBJ1-5, with 10 bases lining up with TRBD1. The trim removed 6 bases at V and 9 bases at J, leaving 17 bases unmatched. The CDR3 length is 17 residues. Germline V gene data show CDR1 as MRHNA and CDR2 as SNTAGT. CDR3: CASSPLEGQGILGPQHF. As DNA, the CDR3 is TGTGCCAGCAGCCCCCTAGAGGGACAGGGGATTTTGGGGCCCCAGCATTTT.

The V call is TRBV30, the J call TRBJ2-5; tentative D call: TRBD2 (6 bases). CDR3 size: 15 residues. V was cut by 0 bases and J by 4 bases, with 15 bases left in between. Germline V lookup: CDR1 GTSNPN, CDR2 SVGIG (reference sequence). CDR3 sequence: CAWSVGLALGETQYF. In nucleotides, the CDR3 is TGTGCCTGGAGTGTTGGGCTAGCGCTTGGAGAGACCCAGTACTTC.

The genes are TRBV4-2 and TRBJ1-3, with 7 bases lining up with TRBD1. V was clipped by 2 bases and J by 0 bases; unmatched bases: 4. Germline assignment: CDR1 LGHNA and CDR2 YNFKEQ. The CDR3 runs to 16 residues. The CDR3 DNA is TGTGCCAGCAGCCAATGGGCAGGGGGCTCTGGAAACACCATATATTTT. This translates into CASSQWAGGSGNTIYF.

CDR3 bases: TGTGCCAGCAGCTTAATGCTAACAGACTACAATGAGCAGTTCTTC. This gives the protein CASSLMLTDYNEQFF. V usage is TRBV5-8 and J usage is TRBJ2-1; no clear D gene. The CDR3 extends over 15 amino acids. V lost 2 bases and J 3 bases, leaving 12 bases between the germline ends. Germline CDR1 reads SGHTS; CDR2 reads YDEGEE.

The J gene is TRBJ2-1, the V gene TRBV6-5, with 12 bases identical to TRBD2. Germline assignment: CDR1 MNHEY and CDR2 SVGAGI. This CDR3 has 14 residues. With V trimmed by 6 bases and J by 6 bases, 3 bases remained unmatched. As DNA, the CDR3 is TGTGCCAGCAGGACTAGCGGGAGTGGCAATGAGCAGTTCTTC. This codes for CASRTSGSGNEQFF.

The chain links TRBV5-4 to TRBJ2-7; 10 nucleotides line up with TRBD1. The CDR3 is made up of 15 amino acids. V was pared by 3 bases and J by 4 bases, with 7 bases of the junction left unmatched. Germline values: CDR1 SGHNT, CDR2 YYREEE (reference sequence). CDR3 region: CASSSPGQGQYEQYF. In nucleotides, the CDR3 is TGTGCCAGCAGCTCCCCGGGACAGGGGCAATACGAGCAGTACTTC.

The chain joins TRBV6-1 to TRBJ2-5; no firm D call. The better agreement between TRBJ2-7 and the DNA end casts doubt on the J call. CDR3 length: 12 residues. Looked up from germline, CDR1 is MNHNS and CDR2 is SASEGT. The chain's CDR3 is CASSVSSYEQYF. The CDR3 coding sequence is TGTGCCAGCAGCGTTAGCTCCTACGAGCAGTACTTC.

This clone was counted only a few times. V gene TRBV28 combines with J gene TRBJ1-1, with D maybe TRBD1 (5 bases). Germline values: CDR1 MDHEN, CDR2 SYDVKM. CDR3 length: 13 residues. Trimming took off 8 bases at V and 6 bases at J, with 16 bases between the two ends. The CDR3 DNA reads TGTGCCAGCGTCCGGGGGGTTGAGGCTGAAGCTTTCTTT. As protein: CASVRGVEAEAFF.

V is TRBV7-9 and J is TRBJ1-2; D may be TRBD1 (6 bases). Germline V gene data show CDR1 as SEHNR and CDR2 as FQNEAQ (reference sequence). V was shortened by 1 base and J by 4 bases, with 13 bases between the two germline ends. CDR3 size: 15 residues. In DNA, the CDR3 is TGTGCCAGCAGCTTAGACGAGACAGGCATCTATGGCTACACCTTC. It yields the protein CASSLDETGIYGYTF.

The rearrangement uses TRBV7-3 and TRBJ2-5; 9 nucleotides line up with TRBD2. There are 17 residues in the CDR3. Germline lookup yields CDR1 SGHTA and CDR2 FQGTGA. Germline trimming cut 3 bases from V and 5 bases from J; bases unmatched to any gene: 13. CDR3 nucleotides: TGTGCCAGCAGCTTGGATCCCGCCGGGACTAGCTCCGAGACCCAGTACTTC. Residues: CASSLDPAGTSSETQYF.

The rearrangement links TRBV5-1 to TRBJ2-2; 11 bases map to TRBD2. The CDR3 spans 17 residues. The germline V gene encodes CDR1 SGHRS and CDR2 YFSETQ. J gave up 6 bases and V 1 base, and 8 bases lay outside the gene matches. The CDR3 reads CASSLSLLAGDPGELFF. For the CDR3, the DNA is TGCGCCAGCAGCTTGTCGTTACTAGCGGGAGATCCCGGGGAGCTGTTTTTT.

V is TRBV7-2 and J is TRBJ1-6; D is undetermined. Germline values: CDR1 SGHTA, CDR2 FQGNSA. CDR3 length: 16 amino acids. V lost 5 bases and J lost 7, with 18 bases in between. CDR3 region: CASSGKLGSQNSPLHF. DNA of the CDR3: TGTGCCAGCAGCGGCAAGCTGGGCAGCCAGAATTCACCCCTCCACTTT. Filled out from reference TRBV7-2 and TRBJ1-6, the complete variable domain reads GAGVSQSPSNKVTEKGKDVELRCDPISGHTALYWYRQSLGQGLEFLIYFQGNSAPDKSGLPSDRFSAERTGGSVSTLTIQRTQQEDSAVYLCASSGKLGSQNSPLHFGNGTRLTVT.

This clone was seen a few times. The chain carries TRBV5-6 and TRBJ2-1; tentatively, D is TRBD2 (5 bases). Germline V CDR1 and CDR2: SGHDT, YYEEEE. Trimming left V 0 bases short and J 0 bases short, with 13 bases between. The length of the CDR3 is 17 residues. The CDR3 DNA sequence: TGTGCCAGCAGCTTGGGGTTAGCGCCGACCTCCTACAATGAGCAGTTCTTC. This gives the protein CASSLGLAPTSYNEQFF.

This clone was found once. The chain recombines TRBV9 with TRBJ1-6, with a tentative D call TRBD1 (5 bases). Germline lookup yields CDR1 SGDLS and CDR2 YYNGEE. Trimming cost V 8 bases and J 5 bases, with 14 bases left between them. The CDR3 covers 14 residues. This chain's CDR3 is CASSFQDNNSPLHF. The CDR3 DNA is TGTGCCAGTAGCTTCCAGGACAATAATTCACCCCTCCACTTT.